The present entry profiles one TCR beta chain with its context. The method was immunoSEQ multiplex PCR; TCRdb's version includes in-frame clones alone and lacks a portion of them. The repertoire consists of about 2.3 million clones, with more than 85% occurring once and the leading ten covering 0.39%. Germline CDR1 reads SGHTS; CDR2 reads YDEGEE. The V end lost 2 bases, the J end lost 4 bases, and 16 bases lay between the germline ends. The CDR3 consists of 16 residues. This sample is drawn from a study of shared clonotypes between healthy human individuals. Every donor was a Caucasian adult from Nashville, Tennessee.

The clonotype was recovered from a man younger than 30 in good health. Some clones in this sample may be carry-over from other donors' samples. The V and J genes are TRBV5-8 and TRBJ2-1, with D possibly matching TRBD1 (6 bases). Sequencing used naive CD4+ T cells from PBMCs. Regarding subset: CD45RA+ positively selected. CDR3: CASSFLRDTVYNEQFF. CDR3 DNA sequence: TGTGCCAGCAGCTTTCTCCGGGACACAGTATACAATGAGCAGTTCTTC. The variable domain in full, with the rest retrieved from reference TRBV5-8 and TRBJ2-1, is EAGVTQSPTHLIKTRGQQATLRCSPISGHTSVYWYQQALGLGLQFLLWYDEGEERNRGNFPPRFSGRQFPNYSSELNVNALELEDSALYLCASSFLRDTVYNEQFFGPGTRLTVL.